Below are 3 T cell receptor beta chains sequenced from a single sample in a study of CD8 T cells in Susac syndrome. An amount of RNA that ranged from roughly 0.5 to 1 ug was reverse transcribed with random hexamers. TCRdb reanalysed the immunoSEQ multiplex PCR reads using MiXCR and keeps one entry per CDR3 protein. Among around 200,000 distinct CDR3 sequences listed, nearly 97% were seen once. The sample comprised CD4+ T cells from PBMCs. These receptors all stem from a human donor with multiple sclerosis.

The chain joins TRBV7-9 to TRBJ1-1; D remains unclear. The CDR3 length is 14 residues. Germline CDR1 reads SEHNR; CDR2 reads FQNEAQ (reference sequence). Trimming pared 5 bases from V and 2 bases from J, leaving 12 bases between. CDR3 protein: CASSPQERNTEAFF. The CDR3 DNA follows: TGTGCCAGCAGCCCCCAGGAGAGAAACACTGAAGCTTTCTTT.

The rearrangement uses TRBV6-5 and TRBJ1-2, with a tentative D call TRBD1 (5 bases). Between the trimmed V and J ends, which lost 6 bases and 6 bases, there was a span of 20 bases. Germline loops: CDR1 MNHEY, CDR2 SVGAGI. This CDR3 is 15 amino acids long. The CDR3 loop is CASRGIGTETDGYTF. Here the CDR3 DNA reads TGTGCCAGCAGAGGGATTGGGACGGAGACTGATGGCTACACCTTC.

The chain is built from TRBV7-8 and TRBJ1-5; no definite D call. Trimming shortened V by 7 bases and J by 5 bases, and 15 bases separated the two germline ends. CDR1 is SGHVS and CDR2 is FQNEAQ in the germline V gene. The CDR3 runs 14 residues. CDR3 nucleotides: TGTGCCAGCACCGAGCGGGAGGGTCATCAGCCCCAGCATTTT. Protein sequence: CASTEREGHQPQHF.